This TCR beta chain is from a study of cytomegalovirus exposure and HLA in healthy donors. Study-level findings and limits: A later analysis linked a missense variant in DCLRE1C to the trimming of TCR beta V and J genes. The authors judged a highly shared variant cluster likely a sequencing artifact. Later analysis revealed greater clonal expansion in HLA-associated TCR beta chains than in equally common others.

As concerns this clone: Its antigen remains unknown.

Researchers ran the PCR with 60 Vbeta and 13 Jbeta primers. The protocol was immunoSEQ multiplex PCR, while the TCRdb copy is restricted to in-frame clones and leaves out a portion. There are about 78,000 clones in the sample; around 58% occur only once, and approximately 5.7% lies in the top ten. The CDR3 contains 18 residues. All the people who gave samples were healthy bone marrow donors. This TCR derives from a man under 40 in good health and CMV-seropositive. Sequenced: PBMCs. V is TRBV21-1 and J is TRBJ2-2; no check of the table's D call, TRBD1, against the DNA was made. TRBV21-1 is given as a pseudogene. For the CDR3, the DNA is TGTGCCAGCAGCACCACCCGGGACAGGGGCTGGGGCACCGGGGAGCTGTTTTTT. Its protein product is CASSTTRDRGWGTGELFF.